Presented here are 30 T cell receptor beta chains from one specimen sequenced in a study of follicular helper T cells after annual influenza vaccination. Here immunoSEQ multiplex PCR was the method, and the copy in TCRdb shows in-frame clones only, minus some. Of roughly 15,000 clones listed, 65% to 85% were seen once; the top ten hold roughly 1.3%. Described time point: 2014-2015 season, 7 days after vaccination. Here the sequenced sample was CXCR5+ CD38- circulating T follicular helper cells from blood, taken 7 days after influenza vaccination. Subset given: circulating Tfh, non-naive CD4+CXCR5+PD-1+ (ICOS+CD38+ or ICOS-CD38-). The receptors stem from an adult who received the influenza vaccine.

The V gene is TRBV6-1, the J gene TRBJ1-6; D perhaps matches TRBD1 (6 bases). The CDR3 has 18 amino acids. From germline, CDR1 is MNHNS and CDR2 SASEGT. With 1 base removed from V and 9 bases from J, the gap between germline ends came to 22 bases. This chain's CDR3 is CASSEGRYGTRGPSPLHF. In nucleotides, the CDR3 is TGTGCCAGCAGTGAAGGGCGCTACGGGACAAGGGGACCTTCACCCCTCCACTTT.

This clone was counted only a few times. The chain is built from TRBV19 and TRBJ1-5; D is unclear. The germline V gene has CDR1 LNHDA and CDR2 SQIVND (reference sequence). V dropped 1 base and J dropped 0 bases, with 4 bases sitting between them. The CDR3 consists of 14 residues. The CDR3 DNA is TGTGCCAGTAGTATAGGGCATAGCAATCAGCCCCAGCATTTT. Amino acids: CASSIGHSNQPQHF.

The chain is built from TRBV2 and TRBJ2-1, with 8 bases that match TRBD1. The CDR3 loop spans 13 amino acids. Trimming cost V 4 bases and J 8 bases; bases outside gene matches: 4. CDR1 is SNHLY, CDR2 FYNNEI, per germline. The CDR3 bases are TGTGCCAGCAGTGCTGACAGGGGCTATGAGCAGTTCTTC. It yields the protein CASSADRGYEQFF.

The CDR3 DNA reads as TGTGCCAGCAGTACTACCGGGACAGGGGCGAATGAGCAGTTCTTC. Translating it yields CASSTTGTGANEQFF. The chain couples TRBV5-4 to TRBJ2-1; 10 nucleotides match TRBD1. The CDR3 has 15 amino acids. The germline CDR1 and CDR2 sequences are SGHNT and YYREEE (reference sequence). Unmatched junction bases numbered 9, after V lost 5 bases and J lost 7 bases.

The table lists this clone with a count of one. The gene calls are TRBV30 and TRBJ1-4, with D hard to call. This CDR3 region has 14 residues. V was trimmed by 7 bases and J by 8 bases, leaving 20 bases between them. The germline CDR1 and CDR2 sequences are GTSNPN and SVGIG (reference sequence). CDR3 bases: TGTGCCTTCAATAGGGTGATTGGAGGGGAAAAACTGTTTTTT. It is translated as CAFNRVIGGEKLFF.

Comments on this clone: Mismatch with germline at one junction end may stem from a read error. The same CDR3 is also encoded by other DNA sequences in this sample. The genes are TRBV9 and TRBJ2-2, with TRBD2 matching over 8 bases. The CDR3 has 15 residues. Germline values: CDR1 SGDLS, CDR2 YYNGEE. The CDR3 sequence is CASRTSDTKTGELFF. The CDR3, as DNA: TGTGCCAGCAGGACTAGCGATACGAAAACCGGGGAGCTGTTTTTT.

The chain employs TRBV28 and TRBJ2-1; TRBD2 matches 11 bases. Per the germline V gene, CDR1 is MDHEN and CDR2 is SYDVKM. The trim removed 7 bases at V and 4 bases at J, leaving 6 bases unmatched. The length of the CDR3 is 15 residues. The CDR3 loop is CASKAGTSGYNEQFF. In DNA form, the CDR3 reads TGTGCCAGCAAAGCCGGGACTAGCGGTTACAATGAGCAGTTCTTC.

The chain recombines TRBV16 with TRBJ1-4, with 7 bases identical to TRBD1. CDR3 length: 16 amino acids. The ends lost 2 bases at V and 7 bases at J; junction bases unmatched: 10. Germline V gives CDR1 KGHSY, CDR2 FQNENV. The DNA for the CDR3 is TGTGCCAGCAGCCAAGGAGGTGCAGGGGGTGGTGAAAAACTGTTTTTT. It translates to CASSQGGAGGGEKLFF.

The chain combines TRBV7-2 with TRBJ2-7; 7 bases are shared with TRBD2. The junction had 6 bases not matched to a gene; V was cut back by 3 bases and J by 4 bases. There are 14 residues in the CDR3. Germline V gene data show CDR1 as SGHTA and CDR2 as FQGNSA. The chain's CDR3 is CASSFGTTGYEQYF. The CDR3, as DNA: TGTGCCAGCAGCTTTGGGACTACCGGATACGAGCAGTACTTC.

This clone appeared a few times. This sequence joins TRBV7-9 and TRBJ1-2, with D perhaps TRBD1 (6 bases). V lost 3 bases to trimming and J lost 8 bases, with 10 bases between them. This CDR3 spans 12 amino acids. Germline CDR1 SEHNR, CDR2 FQNEAQ (reference sequence). CDR3 sequence reads: CASSLEQGGYTF. CDR3 coding DNA: TGTGCCAGCAGCTTGGAACAGGGAGGCTACACCTTC.

Only a few counts were recorded for this clone. The chain has TRBV27 and TRBJ1-1; 10 nucleotides align to TRBD1. Germline-derived CDR1 and CDR2 are MNHEY and SMNVEV (reference sequence). The CDR3 covers 16 residues. The V and J ends lost 5 bases and 3 bases, in that order; junction bases with no gene match: 9. The CDR3 sequence is CASSDPGQGIYTEAFF. The DNA of the CDR3 is TGTGCCAGCAGTGATCCGGGACAGGGGATTTACACTGAAGCTTTCTTT.

The J gene is TRBJ1-4, the V gene TRBV30; D call uncertain. This CDR3 spans 13 amino acids. CDR1 is GTSNPN and CDR2 is SVGIG in the germline V gene (reference sequence). The ends were cut back, 0 bases at V and 8 bases at J, with 10 bases in the middle. As DNA, the CDR3 is TGTGCCTGGAGTGTGAGGGTTGGAGAAAAACTGTTTTTT. This translates into CAWSVRVGEKLFF.

The rearrangement links TRBV5-1 to TRBJ2-3; no firm D call. The CDR3 has 14 residues. Looked up from germline, CDR1 is SGHRS and CDR2 is YFSETQ. Trimming stripped 2 bases from V and 2 bases from J, with 9 bases between. The CDR3 sequence is CASSLAMNTDTQYF. The CDR3 nucleotides read TGCGCCAGCAGCTTAGCGATGAACACAGATACGCAGTATTTT.

This CDR3 reads CASSYVQGEKLFF. The CDR3 nucleotides are TGTGCCAGCAGTTATGTACAGGGGGAAAAACTGTTTTTT. The chain uses TRBV6-6 and TRBJ1-4, with 7 bases lining up with TRBD1. Germline CDR1 is MNHNY and CDR2 is SVGAGI (reference sequence). V shed 3 bases and J 8 bases; nucleotides not matched to a gene: 3. The CDR3 has 13 amino acids.

The genes are TRBV27 and TRBJ1-3, with 7 bases identical to TRBD1. CDR1 and CDR2 (germline): MNHEY, SMNVEV (reference sequence). J lost 0 bases, V lost 6 bases, and 11 bases had no gene match. The CDR3 runs 17 residues. The CDR3 DNA reads as TGTGCCAGCAGCCCCCGGGGGACAGCCTCCTCTGGAAACACCATATATTTT. It is translated as CASSPRGTASSGNTIYF.

The rearrangement joins TRBV30 to TRBJ2-1, with 7 bases identical to TRBD1. The germline gives CDR1 GTSNPN, CDR2 SVGIG (reference sequence). The CDR3 length is 14 residues. After removal of 3 bases from V and 7 bases from J, the junction contained 9 bases not matched to a gene. In DNA form, the CDR3 reads TGTGCCTGGAGACCGACAGGGTCTTGGAATGAGCAGTTCTTC. Translated, it gives CAWRPTGSWNEQFF.

This clone was observed a single time. This sequence joins TRBV5-4 and TRBJ2-2; D is possibly TRBD2 (6 bases). CDR1 is SGHNT and CDR2 is YYREEE in the germline V gene (reference sequence). Deletions cut 3 bases from V and 3 bases from J, with 12 bases between. CDR3 length: 15 residues. CDR3 sequence reads: CASSSGLTDTGELFF. In DNA form, the CDR3 reads TGTGCCAGCAGCTCGGGACTTACTGACACCGGGGAGCTGTTTTTT.

The chain combines TRBV6-6 with TRBJ1-5, with 8 bases matching TRBD1. CDR3 length: 14 residues. Germline-derived CDR1 and CDR2 are MNHNY and SVGAGI (reference sequence). The V gene end was trimmed by 0 bases and the J gene end by 11 bases; junction bases not matched to a gene: 6. CDR3 nucleotides: TGTGCCAGCAGTTACTCGGACAGGGAGGGGGCCCAGCATTTT. Translation gives CASSYSDREGAQHF.

This rearrangement joins TRBV2 to TRBJ1-1, with a weak D call TRBD1 (5 bases). V was pared by 7 bases and J by 0 bases, with 9 bases between. Germline loops: CDR1 SNHLY, CDR2 FYNNEI. CDR3 length: 13 amino acids. For the CDR3, the DNA is TGTGCCAGCAAAGGGGTTTTGAACACTGAAGCTTTCTTT. It yields the protein CASKGVLNTEAFF.

The genes are TRBV6-6 and TRBJ1-5, with D perhaps matching TRBD1 (6 bases). The CDR3 extends over 13 amino acids. The germline CDR1 and CDR2 sequences are MNHNY and SVGAGI (reference sequence). The V end lost 6 bases, the J end lost 6 bases, and 12 bases lay between the germline ends. CDR3 nucleotide sequence: TGTGCCAGCAGCCTAACAGGGATTCAGCCCCAGCATTTT. Its protein product is CASSLTGIQPQHF.

DNA for the CDR3: TGTGCCATCGGGGACAGGTCAAGGTACGAGCAGTACTTC. Translation: CAIGDRSRYEQYF. This sequence joins TRBV6-1 and TRBJ2-7; TRBD1 aligns across 8 bases. Trimming removed 10 bases from V and 4 bases from J; junction bases left unmatched: 9. Germline V gene sequence: CDR1 MNHNS, CDR2 SASEGT. The CDR3 loop spans 13 amino acids.

V and J are TRBV6-1 and TRBJ1-5; 8 bases agree with TRBD1. Germline V CDR1 and CDR2: MNHNS, SASEGT. The CDR3 is 17 amino acids. The ends lost 4 bases at V and 0 bases at J; junction bases unmatched: 8. The CDR3 region is CASSVQGARNSNQPQHF. CDR3 sequence (DNA): TGTGCCAGCAGTGTCCAGGGGGCACGGAATAGCAATCAGCCCCAGCATTTT.

The chain carries TRBV11-2 and TRBJ2-7, with D perhaps TRBD2 (6 bases). The germline V gene has CDR1 SGHAT and CDR2 FQNNGV. The V end was cut by 8 bases, the J end by 8 bases, with 13 bases between. This CDR3 region has 11 residues. CDR3 DNA: TGTGCCAGCGGGCCTGGGGGGAAGCAGTACTTC. Encoded protein: CASGPGGKQYF.

The genes are TRBV2 and TRBJ2-1; D may be TRBD2 (7 bases). V lost 8 bases and J lost 8, with 22 bases in between. The CDR3 is 15 residues long. The V gene's germline CDR1 is SNHLY and CDR2 FYNNEI. CDR3 residues: CASEARGGVSDEQFF. CDR3 nucleotides: TGTGCCAGCGAAGCGAGGGGGGGGGTCTCGGATGAGCAGTTCTTC.

J is TRBJ1-5 and V is TRBV6-1; weak D call: TRBD1 (6 bases). CDR1 MNHNS and CDR2 SASEGT come from the germline V gene. The V gene lost 2 bases and the J gene lost 6 bases, with 26 bases spanning the gap. This CDR3 region has 19 residues. The CDR3 is CASSELRGGRQGWGQPQHF. The CDR3, as DNA: TGTGCCAGCAGTGAACTTAGGGGGGGCAGGCAGGGCTGGGGTCAGCCCCAGCATTTT.

This chain links TRBV5-1 with TRBJ2-2; 8 bases agree with TRBD2. This CDR3 region has 15 residues. V lost 4 bases to trimming and J lost 0 bases; unmatched junction nucleotides: 2. Germline CDR1 is SGHRS and CDR2 is YFSETQ. The CDR3 DNA follows: TGCGCCAGCAGCCCCGGGGGGGCGAACACCGGGGAGCTGTTTTTT. It yields the protein CASSPGGANTGELFF.

The chain carries TRBV30 and TRBJ2-1; D is ambiguous. Trimming took off 3 bases at V and 4 bases at J, with 4 bases between the two ends. The CDR3 totals 11 residues. Germline V lookup: CDR1 GTSNPN, CDR2 SVGIG (reference sequence). Here the CDR3 DNA reads TGTGCCTGGAGATTATACAATGAGCAGTTCTTC. Translation: CAWRLYNEQFF. The variable domain in full, with the rest retrieved from reference TRBV30 and TRBJ2-1, is SQTIHQWPATLVQPVGSPLSLECTVEGTSNPNLYWYRQAAGRGLQLLFYSVGIGQISSEVPQNLSASRPQDRQFILSSKKLLLSDSGFYLCAWRLYNEQFFGPGTRLTVL.

The chain has TRBV5-8 and TRBJ2-7; D perhaps matches TRBD2 (5 bases). This CDR3 comprises 13 residues. With 1 base removed from V and 6 bases from J, the gap between germline ends came to 11 bases. Germline V gene data show CDR1 as SGHTS and CDR2 as YDEGEE. CDR3 amino acids: CASSLFRGGEQYF. The CDR3 nucleotides are TGTGCCAGCAGCTTGTTTCGGGGTGGCGAGCAGTACTTC.

The CDR3 DNA reads as TGTGCCAGTAGTAAAACTAGCGGGGGGTACACCGGGGAGCTGTTTTTT. As protein: CASSKTSGGYTGELFF. The chain carries TRBV19 and TRBJ2-2, with TRBD2 identical over 12 bases. Germline loops: CDR1 LNHDA, CDR2 SQIVND (reference sequence). The trim removed 4 bases at V and 3 bases at J, leaving 3 bases unmatched. There are 16 residues in the CDR3.

The rearrangement links TRBV5-1 to TRBJ2-5; the match to TRBD2 covers 16 bases. The CDR3 has 18 amino acids. With V trimmed by 4 bases and J by 4 bases, 10 bases remained unmatched. The germline V gene encodes CDR1 SGHRS and CDR2 YFSETQ. Here the CDR3 DNA reads TGCGCCAGCAGCCTGGGACTAGCGGGGGGGCCGGGGAGAGAGACCCAGTACTTC. This gives the protein CASSLGLAGGPGRETQYF. Together with reference TRBV5-1 and TRBJ2-5, the CDR3 gives the full variable domain: KAGVTQTPRYLIKTRGQQVTLSCSPISGHRSVSWYQQTPGQGLQFLFEYFSETQRNKGNFPGRFSGRQFSNSRSEMNVSTLELGDSALYLCASSLGLAGGPGRETQYFGPGTRLLVL.